Sequencing of this T cell receptor (beta chain) was carried out in a study of monozygotic twins with inflammatory bowel disease. Each UMI, carrying a 6-nucleotide sample barcode, came from template switching. Each CDR3 protein gets one entry in TCRdb, which reprocessed the 5' RACE reads and gives no DNA. Here the sample table reports approximately 200,000 distinct CDR3 sequences. The CDR3 totals 16 residues. This TCR was recovered from a human donor with ulcerative colitis or Crohn's disease, or a healthy co-twin of an affected twin (not recorded which). This chain connects TRBV12-3 or TRBV12-4 to TRBJ2-7; lacking DNA, the TRBD1 call made by TCRdb goes unchecked. Sequenced: blood. Here the CDR3 reads CASSFEDGGAAYGEYF.